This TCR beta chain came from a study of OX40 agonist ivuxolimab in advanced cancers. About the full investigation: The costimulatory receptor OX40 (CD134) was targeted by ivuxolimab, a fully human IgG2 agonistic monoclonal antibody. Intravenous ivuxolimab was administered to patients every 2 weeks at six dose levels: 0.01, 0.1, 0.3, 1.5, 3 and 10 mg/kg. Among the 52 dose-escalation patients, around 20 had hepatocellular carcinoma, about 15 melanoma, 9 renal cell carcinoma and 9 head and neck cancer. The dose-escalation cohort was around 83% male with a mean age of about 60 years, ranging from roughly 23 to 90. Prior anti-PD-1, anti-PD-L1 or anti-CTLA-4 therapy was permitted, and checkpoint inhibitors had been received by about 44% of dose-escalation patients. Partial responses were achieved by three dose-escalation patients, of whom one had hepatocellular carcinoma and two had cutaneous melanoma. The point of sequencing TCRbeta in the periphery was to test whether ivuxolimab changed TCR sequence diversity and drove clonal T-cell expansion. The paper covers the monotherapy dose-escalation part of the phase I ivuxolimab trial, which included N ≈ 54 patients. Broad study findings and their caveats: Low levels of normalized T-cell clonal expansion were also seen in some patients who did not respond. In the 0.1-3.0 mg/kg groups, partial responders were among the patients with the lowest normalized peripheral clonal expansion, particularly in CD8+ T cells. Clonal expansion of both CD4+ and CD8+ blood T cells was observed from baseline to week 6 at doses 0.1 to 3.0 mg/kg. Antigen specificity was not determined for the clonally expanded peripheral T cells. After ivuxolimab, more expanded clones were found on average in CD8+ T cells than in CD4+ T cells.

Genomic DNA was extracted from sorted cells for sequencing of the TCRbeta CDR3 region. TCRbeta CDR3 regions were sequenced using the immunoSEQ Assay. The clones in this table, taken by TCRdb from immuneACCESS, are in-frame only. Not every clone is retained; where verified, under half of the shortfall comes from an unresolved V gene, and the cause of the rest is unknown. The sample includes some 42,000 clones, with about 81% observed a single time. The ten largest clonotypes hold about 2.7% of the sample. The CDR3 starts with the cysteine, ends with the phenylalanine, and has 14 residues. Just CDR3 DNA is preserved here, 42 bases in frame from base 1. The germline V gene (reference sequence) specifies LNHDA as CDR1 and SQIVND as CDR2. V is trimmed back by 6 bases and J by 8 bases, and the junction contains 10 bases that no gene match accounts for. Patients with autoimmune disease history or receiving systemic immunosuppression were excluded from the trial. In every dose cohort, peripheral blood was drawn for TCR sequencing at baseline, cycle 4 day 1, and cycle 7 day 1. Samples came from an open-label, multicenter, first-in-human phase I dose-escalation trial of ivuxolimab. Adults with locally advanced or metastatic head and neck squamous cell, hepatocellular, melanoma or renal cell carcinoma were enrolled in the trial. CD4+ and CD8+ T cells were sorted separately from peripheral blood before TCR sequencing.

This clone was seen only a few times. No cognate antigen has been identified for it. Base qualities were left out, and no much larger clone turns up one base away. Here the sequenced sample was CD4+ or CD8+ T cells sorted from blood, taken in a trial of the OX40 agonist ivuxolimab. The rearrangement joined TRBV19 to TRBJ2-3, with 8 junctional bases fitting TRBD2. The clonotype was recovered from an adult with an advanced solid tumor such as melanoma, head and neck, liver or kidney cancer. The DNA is TGTGCCAGTAGATCAACGGGAGGGCCAGGTACGCAGTATTTT. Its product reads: CASRSTGGPGTQYF.